Following are 9 T cell receptor beta chains from one sample sequenced in a study of a mutant IDH1 vaccine in newly diagnosed glioma. The time point is: baseline, week 1 (first vaccination visit). The treatment was: pre-vaccination baseline after standard-of-care therapy. Measured with immunoSEQ multiplex PCR; TCRdb has only the in-frame clones, and not every one. Of tens of thousands of clones detected, more than 60% appear once; the ten largest clones hold approximately 2%. The source was PBMCs, collected from a glioma patient treated with radiotherapy, temozolomide or both. All receptors derive from a middle-aged woman with glioma.

This chain links TRBV7-9 with TRBJ2-3, with 7 bases fitting TRBD2. J was trimmed by 10 bases and V by 3 bases; bases with no gene match: 1. There are 11 residues in the CDR3. Germline V lookup: CDR1 SEHNR, CDR2 FQNEAQ (reference sequence). The CDR3 spells CASSLGGSQYF. CDR3 in DNA: TGTGCCAGCAGCTTGGGGGGGTCGCAGTATTTT. Based on the CDR3 plus reference TRBV7-9 and TRBJ2-3, the full variable domain is DTGVSQNPRHKITKRGQNVTFRCDPISEHNRLYWYRQTLGQGPEFLTYFQNEAQLEKSRLLSDRFSAERPKGSFSTLEIQRTEQGDSAMYLCASSLGGSQYFGPGTRLTVL.

The rearrangement uses TRBV27 and TRBJ1-6; TRBD1 is a possible D gene (6 bases). From germline, CDR1 is MNHEY and CDR2 SMNVEV (reference sequence). CDR3 length: 14 amino acids. Trimming removed 10 bases at V and 3 bases at J, with 13 bases between. The CDR3 DNA follows: TGTGCCACCCAGACAGGCTACTATAATTCACCCCTCCACTTT. Translation: CATQTGYYNSPLHF.

CDR3 sequence: CAISERELRLGTGELFF. CDR3 nucleotides: TGTGCCATCAGTGAGAGGGAACTACGGTTGGGCACCGGGGAGCTGTTTTTT. J is TRBJ2-2 and V is TRBV10-3; D is undetermined. Per germline, CDR1 ENHRY and CDR2 SYGVKD. V was pared by 2 bases and J by 4 bases, with 17 bases between. The CDR3 is 17 residues long.

The chain couples TRBV6-5 to TRBJ1-4, with 8 bases identical to TRBD1. The J segment lost 12 bases and the V segment lost 6 bases, leaving 15 bases of the junction unmatched. Looked up from germline, CDR1 is MNHEY and CDR2 is SVGAGI. The CDR3 sequence is 15 residues long. The CDR3 DNA sequence: TGTGCCAGCAGCCCTAGACAGGGGCTGGTGGGGGAACTGTTTTTT. Translation: CASSPRQGLVGELFF.

The genes are TRBV29-1 and TRBJ2-5; the match to TRBD2 covers 7 bases. The ends lost 2 bases at V and 7 bases at J; junction bases unmatched: 10. The CDR3 runs 14 residues. Germline-derived CDR1 and CDR2 are SQVTM and ANQGSEA. The CDR3 region has the DNA TGCAGCGTTGAAAGGGCCGGGGGGAGGGGGACCCAGTACTTC. Translation gives CSVERAGGRGTQYF.

This chain connects TRBV29-1 to TRBJ2-5, with TRBD2 matching over 11 bases. Germline CDR1 SQVTM, CDR2 ANQGSEA. CDR3 length: 14 amino acids. J lost 5 bases, V lost 4 bases, and 6 bases had no gene match. CDR3 coding DNA: TGCAGCGTTGCGGCTAGCGGGGGGCATGAGACCCAGTACTTC. This gives the protein CSVAASGGHETQYF. Combining the CDR3 with reference TRBV29-1 and TRBJ2-5 gives the whole variable domain SAVISQKPSRDICQRGTSLTIQCQVDSQVTMMFWYRQQPGQSLTLIATANQGSEATYESGFVIDKFPISRPNLTFSTLTVSNMSPEDSSIYLCSVAASGGHETQYFGPGTRLLVL.

V and J are TRBV7-6 and TRBJ1-1; no firm D call. V was cut by 3 bases and J by 0 bases, with 8 bases left in between. Germline CDR1 SGHVS, CDR2 FNYEAQ. The CDR3 runs 14 residues. CDR3 DNA sequence: TGTGCCAGCAGCTTTCAGCCCTTGAACACTGAAGCTTTCTTT. It translates to CASSFQPLNTEAFF.

This chain links TRBV5-5 with TRBJ2-5, with TRBD2 identical over 8 bases. In germline, CDR1 is SGHKS, CDR2 YYEKEE (reference sequence). The CDR3 length is 14 residues. The J segment lost 2 bases and the V segment lost 2 bases, leaving 2 bases of the junction unmatched. CDR3 sequence reads: CASSFPGGQETQYF. In DNA, the CDR3 is TGTGCCAGCAGCTTTCCGGGGGGGCAAGAGACCCAGTACTTC.

The rearrangement uses TRBV6-1 and TRBJ2-7; TRBD1 matches 8 bases. This CDR3 has 12 residues. Germline CDR1 and CDR2: MNHNS and SASEGT. The junction had 3 bases not matched to a gene; V was cut back by 6 bases and J by 5 bases. Here the CDR3 reads CASRDRVHEQYF. The CDR3 nucleotides are TGTGCCAGCAGGGACAGGGTCCACGAGCAGTACTTC.